The T cell receptor beta chain under discussion was sequenced for a study of blood T cell repertoires in COVID-19. Across the whole study: PBMCs, B-cell-depleted T cells, or T cells were the source of the cDNA or gDNA that made up the material.

Recruited during active infection, patients (from Seattle) were subsequently followed longitudinally. As originally analysed: Reference gene primer amplification gave estimated nucleated cell counts. TCRdb's copy holds only in-frame clones and misses some; the assay was immunoSEQ multiplex PCR. The V and J calls and the clone size are those of that table, but D and trimming were determined from the DNA. The sample yields roughly 200,000 clones, 70% to 80% seen once. Trimming left V 2 bases short and J 0 bases short, with 9 bases between. The CDR3 totals 15 residues. Germline values: CDR1 MNHEY, CDR2 SVGAGI.

The chain is built from TRBV6-5 and TRBJ2-3; the D gene is possibly TRBD2 (5 bases). Sequencing was performed on peripheral blood. The sequence was collected from a woman aged 40 to 55 with COVID-19, enrolled during active disease. CDR3 nucleotides: TGTGCCAGCAGTTACAGCGGTTATAGCACAGATACGCAGTATTTT. It encodes CASSYSGYSTDTQYF.